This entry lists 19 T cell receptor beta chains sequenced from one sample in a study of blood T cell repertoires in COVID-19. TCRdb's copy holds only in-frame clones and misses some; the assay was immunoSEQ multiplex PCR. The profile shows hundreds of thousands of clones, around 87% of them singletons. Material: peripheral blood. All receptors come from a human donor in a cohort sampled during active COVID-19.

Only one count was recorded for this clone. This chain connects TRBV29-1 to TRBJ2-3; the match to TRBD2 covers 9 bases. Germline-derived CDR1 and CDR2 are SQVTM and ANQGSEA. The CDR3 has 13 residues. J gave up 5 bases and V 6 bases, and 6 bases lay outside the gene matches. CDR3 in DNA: TGCAGCGTCGCGGGGGGGGCGGAAGATACGCAGTATTTT. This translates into CSVAGGAEDTQYF.

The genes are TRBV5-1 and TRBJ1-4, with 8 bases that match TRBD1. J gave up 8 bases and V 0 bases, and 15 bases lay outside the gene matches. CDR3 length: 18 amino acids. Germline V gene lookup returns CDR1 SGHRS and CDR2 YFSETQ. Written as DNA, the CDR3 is TGCGCCAGCAGCTTGGAGGGGGGCGAAGGGACAGGCTCCGAAAAACTGTTTTTT. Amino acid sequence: CASSLEGGEGTGSEKLFF.

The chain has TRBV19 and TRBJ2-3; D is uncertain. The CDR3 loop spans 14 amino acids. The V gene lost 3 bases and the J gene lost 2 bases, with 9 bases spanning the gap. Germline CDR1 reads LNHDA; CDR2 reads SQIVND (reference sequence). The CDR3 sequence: CASSMIANTDTQYF. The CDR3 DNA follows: TGTGCCAGTAGTATGATAGCAAACACAGATACGCAGTATTTT.

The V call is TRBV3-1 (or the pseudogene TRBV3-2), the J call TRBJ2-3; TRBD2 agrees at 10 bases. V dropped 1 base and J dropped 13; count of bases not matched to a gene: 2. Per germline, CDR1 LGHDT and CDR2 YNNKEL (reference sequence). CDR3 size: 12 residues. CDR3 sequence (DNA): TGTGCCAGCAGCCAAGGGCTAGCGGGGGAGTATTTT. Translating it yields CASSQGLAGEYF.

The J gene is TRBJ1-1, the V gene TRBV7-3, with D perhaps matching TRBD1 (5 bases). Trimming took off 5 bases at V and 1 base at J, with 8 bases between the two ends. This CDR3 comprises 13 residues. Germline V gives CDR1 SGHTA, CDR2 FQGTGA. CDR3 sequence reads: CASSVDRNTEAFF. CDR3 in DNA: TGTGCCAGCAGCGTCGACAGGAACACTGAAGCTTTCTTT.

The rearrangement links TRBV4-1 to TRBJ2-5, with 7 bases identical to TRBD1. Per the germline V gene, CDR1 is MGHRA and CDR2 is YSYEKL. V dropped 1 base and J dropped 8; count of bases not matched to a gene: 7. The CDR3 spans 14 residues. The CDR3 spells CASSQVQTGDTQYF. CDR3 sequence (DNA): TGCGCCAGCAGCCAAGTGCAAACAGGGGATACCCAGTACTTC.

DNA for the CDR3: TGTGCCAGCGGATTACAGGGTCAGGAGACCCAGTACTTC. Translating it yields CASGLQGQETQYF. The chain uses TRBV6-5 and TRBJ2-5; a weak D match, TRBD1 (6 bases). With 8 bases removed from V and 5 bases from J, the gap between germline ends came to 15 bases. Germline V gene lookup returns CDR1 MNHEY and CDR2 SVGAGI. The CDR3 extends over 13 amino acids.

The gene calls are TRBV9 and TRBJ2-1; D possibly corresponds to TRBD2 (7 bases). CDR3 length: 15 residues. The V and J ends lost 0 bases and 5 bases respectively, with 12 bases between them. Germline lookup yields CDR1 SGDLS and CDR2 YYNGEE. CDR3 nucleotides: TGTGCCAGCAGCGTAGCAGGGGACTACAACAATGAGCAGTTCTTC. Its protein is CASSVAGDYNNEQFF.

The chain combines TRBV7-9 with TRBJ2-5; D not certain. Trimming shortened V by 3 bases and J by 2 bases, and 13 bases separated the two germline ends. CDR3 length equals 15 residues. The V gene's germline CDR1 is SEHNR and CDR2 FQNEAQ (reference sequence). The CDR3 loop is CASSFRSTYQETQYF. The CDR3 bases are TGTGCCAGCAGCTTTAGATCGACATATCAAGAGACCCAGTACTTC.

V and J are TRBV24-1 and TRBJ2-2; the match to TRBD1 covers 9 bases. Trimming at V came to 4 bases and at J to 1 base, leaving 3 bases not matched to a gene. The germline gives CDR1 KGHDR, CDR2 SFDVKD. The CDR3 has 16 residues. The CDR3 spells CATSEQGAENTGELFF. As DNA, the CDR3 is TGTGCCACCAGTGAACAGGGGGCGGAGAACACCGGGGAGCTGTTTTTT.

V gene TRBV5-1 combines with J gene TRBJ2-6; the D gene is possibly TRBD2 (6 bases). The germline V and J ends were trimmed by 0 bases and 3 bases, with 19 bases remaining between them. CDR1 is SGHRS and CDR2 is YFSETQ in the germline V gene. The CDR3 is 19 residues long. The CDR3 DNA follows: TGCGCCAGCAGCTTGGATCCACGCGGGGCGAATTATGGGGCCAACGTCCTGACTTTC. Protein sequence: CASSLDPRGANYGANVLTF.

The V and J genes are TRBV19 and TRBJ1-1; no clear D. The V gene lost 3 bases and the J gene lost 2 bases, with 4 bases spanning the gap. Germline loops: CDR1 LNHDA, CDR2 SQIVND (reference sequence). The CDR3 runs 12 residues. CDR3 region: CASSIGNTEAFF. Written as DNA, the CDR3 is TGTGCCAGTAGTATTGGCAACACTGAAGCTTTCTTT.

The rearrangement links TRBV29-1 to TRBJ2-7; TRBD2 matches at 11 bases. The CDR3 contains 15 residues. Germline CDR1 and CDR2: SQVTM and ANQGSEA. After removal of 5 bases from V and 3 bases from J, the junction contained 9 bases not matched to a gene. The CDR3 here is CSVIGLAGAIYEQYF. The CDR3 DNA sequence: TGCAGCGTTATAGGACTAGCGGGCGCGATCTACGAGCAGTACTTC.

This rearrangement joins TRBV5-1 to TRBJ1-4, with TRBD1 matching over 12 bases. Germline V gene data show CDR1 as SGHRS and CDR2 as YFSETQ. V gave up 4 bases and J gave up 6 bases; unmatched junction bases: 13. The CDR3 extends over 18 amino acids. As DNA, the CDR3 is TGCGCCAGCAGCCAACCGGGACAGGGGGCGGCCAGGGATGAAAAACTGTTTTTT. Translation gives CASSQPGQGAARDEKLFF.

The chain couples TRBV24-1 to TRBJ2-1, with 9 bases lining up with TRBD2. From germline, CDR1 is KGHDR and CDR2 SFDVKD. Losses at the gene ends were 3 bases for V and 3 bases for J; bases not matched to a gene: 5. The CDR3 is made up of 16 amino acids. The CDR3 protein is CATSDVAGVGYNEQFF. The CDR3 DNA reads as TGTGCCACCAGTGATGTAGCGGGAGTGGGCTACAATGAGCAGTTCTTC.

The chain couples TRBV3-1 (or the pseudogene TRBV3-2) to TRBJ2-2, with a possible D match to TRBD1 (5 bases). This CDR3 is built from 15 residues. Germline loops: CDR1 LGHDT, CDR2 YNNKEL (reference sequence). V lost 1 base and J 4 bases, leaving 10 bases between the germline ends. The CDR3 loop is CASSQGGGATGELFF. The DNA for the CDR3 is TGTGCCAGCAGCCAAGGGGGCGGTGCCACCGGGGAGCTGTTTTTT.

CDR3 residues: CASSPGTGKLNSPLHF. The CDR3 DNA reads as TGTGCCAGCTCACCCGGGACAGGGAAATTAAATTCACCCCTCCACTTT. The genes are TRBV18 and TRBJ1-6, with TRBD1 matching 9 bases. The CDR3 has 16 residues. After removal of 3 bases from V and 7 bases from J, the junction contained 7 bases not matched to a gene. CDR1 KGHSH and CDR2 LQKENI come from the germline V gene.

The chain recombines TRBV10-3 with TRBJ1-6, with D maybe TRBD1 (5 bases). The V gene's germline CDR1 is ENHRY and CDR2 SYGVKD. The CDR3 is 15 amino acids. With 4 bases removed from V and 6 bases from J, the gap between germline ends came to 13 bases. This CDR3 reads CAISGNQGGNSPLHF. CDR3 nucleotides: TGTGCCATCAGTGGGAATCAGGGTGGTAATTCACCCCTCCACTTT.

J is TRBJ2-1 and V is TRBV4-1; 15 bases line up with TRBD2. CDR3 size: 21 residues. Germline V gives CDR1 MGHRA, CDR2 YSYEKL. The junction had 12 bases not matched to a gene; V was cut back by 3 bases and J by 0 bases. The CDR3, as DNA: TGCGCCAGCAGCCAGGGGCTGGGAGGACTAGCGGGGGGGAGCTCCTACAATGAGCAGTTCTTC. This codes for CASSQGLGGLAGGSSYNEQFF.